Following are 3 T cell receptor beta chains from one sample sequenced in a study of read filtering for tumor transcriptome and immune sequencing. The library was built from about 0.4 ug RNA with molecular barcoded adaptors for alpha/delta and beta/gamma chains. TCRdb called the reads again in MiXCR, with one record for every CDR3 protein. The data hold about 41,000 distinct CDR3 sequences, with around 15% observed a single time. Input material: a population of CD138-negative cells sorted from bone marrow. The receptors originated from a donor aged 40 or older with multiple myeloma.

Only a few counts were recorded for this clonotype. The genes are TRBV12-5 and TRBJ2-1; no reliable D call. Germline values: CDR1 LGHNT, CDR2 FRNRAP. Trimming left V 0 bases short and J 8 bases short, with 5 bases between. The CDR3 contains 12 residues. CDR3 in amino acids: CASGLVADEQFF. The CDR3 DNA is TGTGCTAGTGGTTTGGTAGCCGATGAGCAGTTCTTC. Full variable domain (remainder filled in from reference TRBV12-5 and TRBJ2-1): DARVTQTPRHKVTEMGQEVTMRCQPILGHNTVFWYRQTMMQGLELLAYFRNRAPLDDSGMPKDRFSAEMPDATLATLKIQPSEPRDSAVYFCASGLVADEQFFGPGTRLTVL.

This clonotype appeared a few times. A read error may be the cause here, since a much bigger clone is one base away. The chain employs TRBV5-1 and TRBJ2-7; the D is unclear. Germline assignment: CDR1 SGHRS and CDR2 YFSETQ. The CDR3 is made up of 13 amino acids. V gave up 5 bases and J gave up 5 bases, with 14 bases separating them. The CDR3 DNA is TGCGCCAGCAGGGCCAGCCCGGACCACGAGCAGTACTTC. It translates to CASRASPDHEQYF. Together with reference TRBV5-1 and TRBJ2-7, the CDR3 gives the full variable domain: KAGVTQTPRYLIKTRGQQVTLSCSPISGHRSVSWYQQTPGQGLQFLFEYFSETQRNKGNFPGRFSGRQFSNSRSEMNVSTLELGDSALYLCASRASPDHEQYFGPGTRLTVT.

This clonotype appeared many times. This chain joins TRBV6-1 and TRBJ1-2, with 7 bases matching TRBD1. V dropped 5 bases and J dropped 3; count of bases not matched to a gene: 9. CDR1 and CDR2 from the germline V gene are MNHNS and SASEGT. CDR3 length: 15 amino acids. The CDR3 region has the DNA TGTGCCAGCAGTATCGGTGGAGGGGGCGACTATGGCTACACCTTC. This codes for CASSIGGGGDYGYTF.